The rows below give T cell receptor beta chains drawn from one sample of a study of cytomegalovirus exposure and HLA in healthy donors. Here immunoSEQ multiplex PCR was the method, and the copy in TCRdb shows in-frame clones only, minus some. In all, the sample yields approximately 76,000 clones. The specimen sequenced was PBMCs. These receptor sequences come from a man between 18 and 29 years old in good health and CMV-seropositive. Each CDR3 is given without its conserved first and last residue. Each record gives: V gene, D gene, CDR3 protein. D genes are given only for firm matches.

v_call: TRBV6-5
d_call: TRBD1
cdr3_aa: ASSPRDRNTEAF

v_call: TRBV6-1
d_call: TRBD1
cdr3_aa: ASSDVPGQGGETQY

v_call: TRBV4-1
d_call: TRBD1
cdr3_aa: ASSPISGISRQGNIYEQY

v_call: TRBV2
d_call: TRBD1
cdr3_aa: ASSEQQGAYGYT

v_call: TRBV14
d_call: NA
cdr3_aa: ASSPSALEQY

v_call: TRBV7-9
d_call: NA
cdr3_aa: ASSPRQPSYEQY

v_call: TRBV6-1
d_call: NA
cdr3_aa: ASSDGRGVSPLH

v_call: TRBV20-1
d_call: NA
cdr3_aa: SAEHTDTQY

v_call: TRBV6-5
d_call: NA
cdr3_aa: ASSSPGTLEAF

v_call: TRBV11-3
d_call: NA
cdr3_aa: ASSTWTDYNEQF

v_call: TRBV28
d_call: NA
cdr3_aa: ASSFPQGGMGETQY

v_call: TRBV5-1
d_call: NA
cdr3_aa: ASSFSFRNEQF

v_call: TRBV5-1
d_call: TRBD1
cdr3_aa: ASRRQGALNTIY

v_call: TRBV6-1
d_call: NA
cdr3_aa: ASSLTTRGTEAF

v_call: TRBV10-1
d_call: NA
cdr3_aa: ASSSGRNYGYT

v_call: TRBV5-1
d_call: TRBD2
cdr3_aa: ASSSTGQRGIGTQY

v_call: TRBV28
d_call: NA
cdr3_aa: ASSLWSSGRYGNTIY

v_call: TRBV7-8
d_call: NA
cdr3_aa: ASRPLVAELYNEQF

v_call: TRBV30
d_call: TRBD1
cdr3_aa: AWSPGTGGTDTQY

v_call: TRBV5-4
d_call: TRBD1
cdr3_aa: ARPHRDSYDYGYT

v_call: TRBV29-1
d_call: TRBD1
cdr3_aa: SVFLRVQGVLGGYT

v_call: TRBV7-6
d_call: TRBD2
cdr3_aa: ASSGPGLASEQF

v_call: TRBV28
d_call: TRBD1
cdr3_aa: ASSQRTGGREKLF

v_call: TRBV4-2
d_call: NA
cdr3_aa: ASSPPRQGTPYGYT

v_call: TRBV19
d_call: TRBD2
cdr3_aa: ASSPLAGAYNEQF

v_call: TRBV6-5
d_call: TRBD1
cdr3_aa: ASSYQNDRAYGYT

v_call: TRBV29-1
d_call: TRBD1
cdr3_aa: SAGQAKYGYT

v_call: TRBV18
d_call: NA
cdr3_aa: ASSPDGDEQY

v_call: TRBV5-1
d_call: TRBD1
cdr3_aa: ASSFMIKGAFYEQY

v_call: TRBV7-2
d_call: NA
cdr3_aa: ASSLGTVPYGYT

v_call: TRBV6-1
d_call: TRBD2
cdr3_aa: ASSEVAGDQETQY

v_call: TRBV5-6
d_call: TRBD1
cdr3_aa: ASSVARDRGNYGYT

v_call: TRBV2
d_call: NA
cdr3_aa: ASSDGSGGRSYEQY

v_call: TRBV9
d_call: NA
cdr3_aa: ASSVGREKLF

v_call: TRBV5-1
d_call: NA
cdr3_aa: ASSGESYEQY

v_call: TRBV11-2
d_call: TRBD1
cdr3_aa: ASSFVLQGVVGYT

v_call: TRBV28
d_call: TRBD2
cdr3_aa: ASSLAGGPGNEQF

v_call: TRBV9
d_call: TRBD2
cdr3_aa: ASSPRGGPHTGELF

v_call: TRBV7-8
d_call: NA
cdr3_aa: ASSLDSNYGYT

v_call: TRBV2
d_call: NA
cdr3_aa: ASLGPGGGNQPQH

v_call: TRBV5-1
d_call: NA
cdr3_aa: ASSPGGYGYT

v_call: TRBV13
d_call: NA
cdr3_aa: ASSSRRRIEAF

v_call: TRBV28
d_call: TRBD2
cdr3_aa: ASTWGVAGSGETQY

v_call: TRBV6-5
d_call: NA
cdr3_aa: ASKQAFEQF

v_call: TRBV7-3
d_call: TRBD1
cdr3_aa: AILTTGQVVDYGYT

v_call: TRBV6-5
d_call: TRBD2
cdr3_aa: ASTVTSGRVDTQY

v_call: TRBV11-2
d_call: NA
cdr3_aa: ASSQKGMGRWGNQPQH

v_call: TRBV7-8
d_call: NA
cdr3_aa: ASSLGGGPWNKEAF

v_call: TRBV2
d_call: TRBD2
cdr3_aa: ASGPLAGGGDIQY

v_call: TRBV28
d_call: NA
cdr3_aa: ASSEPNTEAF

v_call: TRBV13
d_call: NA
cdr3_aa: ASSSRQQREKLF

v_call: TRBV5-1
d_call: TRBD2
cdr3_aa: ASSLVRLAGSNEQF

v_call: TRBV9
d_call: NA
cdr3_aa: ASSRGQPFGELF

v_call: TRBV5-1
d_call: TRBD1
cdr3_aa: ASSFTGTGPDEQY